This entry describes one TCR beta chain. The CDR3 totals 14 residues. Germline V gene data show CDR1 as SGHRS and CDR2 as YFSETQ. V was clipped by 4 bases and J by 6 bases, with 16 bases between them. This sample is drawn from a study of control samples from healthy donors and cancer patients. Assay used: immunoSEQ multiplex PCR; TCRdb lists only in-frame clones, some missing. Of 50,000 or so clones detected, approximately 95% appear once; the ten largest clones hold around 0.99%. The chain carries TRBV5-1 and TRBJ1-2; tentatively, D is TRBD1 (6 bases). This clonotype originated in a woman aged 18-29 years in good health. The sequenced sample was blood. The chain's CDR3 is CASSQQGYKNGYTF. In DNA form, the CDR3 reads TGCGCCAGCAGCCAACAGGGTTACAAGAATGGCTACACCTTC. The entire variable domain, with the rest obtained from reference TRBV5-1 and TRBJ1-2, is as follows: KAGVTQTPRYLIKTRGQQVTLSCSPISGHRSVSWYQQTPGQGLQFLFEYFSETQRNKGNFPGRFSGRQFSNSRSEMNVSTLELGDSALYLCASSQQGYKNGYTFGSGTRLTVV.